Below, one T cell receptor (beta chain) is given with its context. Its antigen is unknown. V shed 8 bases and J shed 5 bases, with 15 bases lying between them. The length of the CDR3 is 13 residues. Sequenced by immunoSEQ multiplex PCR; TCRdb stores in-frame clones only, minus some. This sample has about 120,000 clones, with around nine tenths found just once. This sample is drawn from a study of T cell responses to AZD1222 COVID-19 vaccine. Study-wide background: Second-dose schedules of about 4 or about 12 weeks were combined.

Overall study findings and caveats: Once two AZD1222 doses were given, Spike-specific TCR breadth and depth went up.

The source material was peripheral blood, sampled on day 0 of AZD1222 vaccination. This chain joins TRBV12-3 or TRBV12-4 and TRBJ1-1; unclear D gene. The source of this sequence is an adult in good health. CDR3 DNA sequence: TGTGCCAGCGAACACCCAGCTAGGACTGAAGCTTTCTTT. Amino acid sequence: CASEHPARTEAFF.